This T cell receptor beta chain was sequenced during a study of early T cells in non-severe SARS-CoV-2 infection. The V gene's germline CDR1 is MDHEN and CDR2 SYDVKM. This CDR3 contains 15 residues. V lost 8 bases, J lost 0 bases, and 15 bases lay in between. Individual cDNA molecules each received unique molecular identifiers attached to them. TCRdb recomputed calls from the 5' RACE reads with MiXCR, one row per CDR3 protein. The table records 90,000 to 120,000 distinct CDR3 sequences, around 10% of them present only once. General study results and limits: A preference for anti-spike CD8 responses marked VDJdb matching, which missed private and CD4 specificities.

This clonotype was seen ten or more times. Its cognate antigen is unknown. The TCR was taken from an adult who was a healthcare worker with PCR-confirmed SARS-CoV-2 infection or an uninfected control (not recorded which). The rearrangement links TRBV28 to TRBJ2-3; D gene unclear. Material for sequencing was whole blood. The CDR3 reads CASGRDAKSTDTQYF. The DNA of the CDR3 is TGTGCCAGCGGAAGAGATGCTAAGAGCACAGATACGCAGTATTTT.